The rows below give T cell receptor beta chains drawn from one sample of a study of shared clonotypes between healthy human individuals. Only in-frame clones appear in the TCRdb table, and some are missing; sequencing was by immunoSEQ multiplex PCR. The table records around 690,000 clones, 90% of them present only once. Input material: memory CD8+ T cells from PBMCs. These receptors were taken from a young man in good health. Some clones in this sample may be carry-over from other donors' samples. The CDR3 runs from the conserved cysteine through the conserved F or W. D genes are given only for firm matches. The size entry is marked missing in some rows and otherwise reads once, few, many or a size class.

j_call d_call v_call clone_size cdr3_nt cdr3_aa
TRBJ1-2 TRBD1 TRBV7-9 - TGTGCCAGCTCGCGGACAGGGGGCTTCTATGGCTACACCTTC CASSRTGGFYGYTF
TRBJ1-4 TRBD1 TRBV28 - TGTGCCAGCAGTCCCGAACAGGGGTATGTTGAAAAACTGTTTTTT CASSPEQGYVEKLFF
TRBJ2-7 - TRBV28 - TGTGCCAGCAGTTCCCCCACAGCCCGAGTCACATACGAGCAGTACTTC CASSSPTARVTYEQYF
TRBJ2-3 - TRBV11-3 - TGTGCCAGCAGCTTAAGGTCGGAAAGCACAGATACGCAGTATTTT CASSLRSESTDTQYF
TRBJ1-1 - TRBV19 - TGTGCCAGTAGAGTTCAGGGGAACACTGAAGCTTTCTTT CASRVQGNTEAFF
TRBJ2-7 TRBD1 TRBV4-1 few TGCGCCAGCAGCCTCAGGGGGTCCTACGAGCAGTACTTC CASSLRGSYEQYF
TRBJ2-7 TRBD1 TRBV27 - TGTGCCAGCAGCCTGGGACAGGGCACCGAGCAGTACTTC CASSLGQGTEQYF
TRBJ1-1 - TRBV9 few TGTGCCAGCAGCCCGGGGGGAAACACTGAAGCTTTCTTT CASSPGGNTEAFF
TRBJ2-6 - TRBV2 once TGTGCCAGCAGTGACGGGTGGGGGGCCAACGTCCTGACTTTC CASSDGWGANVLTF
TRBJ1-1 - TRBV30 - TGTGCCTGGAGGGGGGGCCCGGGGACTGAAGCTTTCTTT CAWRGGPGTEAFF
TRBJ1-3 TRBD1 TRBV7-6 - TGTGCCAGCAGCCCAGACGGGACAGGGGCCGGAAACACCATATATTTT CASSPDGTGAGNTIYF
TRBJ2-3 - TRBV5-8 - TGTGCCAGCAGCTACACTTTGGGCACAGATACGCAGTATTTT CASSYTLGTDTQYF
TRBJ2-7 TRBD1 TRBV6-1 - TGTGCCAGCAGTCGGACAGGGAACTACGAGCAGTACTTC CASSRTGNYEQYF
TRBJ2-3 TRBD2 TRBV27 - TGTGCCAGCAGTTTTTTCCTCGCGGGAGCTAGCACAGATACGCAGTATTTT CASSFFLAGASTDTQYF
TRBJ2-7 - TRBV27 - TGTGCCAGCAGTTTAGCGGGTTTTGACGAGCAGTACTTC CASSLAGFDEQYF
TRBJ2-3 - TRBV5-4 - TGTGCCAGCAGCCCACCGGGCGACCAGACGCAGTATTTT CASSPPGDQTQYF
TRBJ1-1 - TRBV5-1 - TGCGCCAGCAGCTTGGGCCCCATGGGGGGGATTAGGTACACTGAAGCTTTCTTT CASSLGPMGGIRYTEAFF
TRBJ2-5 TRBD2 TRBV19 - TGTGCCAGTAGTTTTCCGACTAGCGGGAGTACAACGGAGACCCAGTACTTC CASSFPTSGSTTETQYF
TRBJ2-7 TRBD2 TRBV6-6 - TGTGCAGCGGGGGCGGGAGGAAGGTCCTACGAGCAGTACTTC CAAGAGGRSYEQYF
TRBJ2-3 - TRBV28 - TGTGCCAGCAGTCCGCCGAAGGCCACAGATACGCAGTATTTT CASSPPKATDTQYF
TRBJ1-2 - TRBV9 - TGTGCCAGCAGCGTAGTTGCCCGGGAGGGCTACACCTTC CASSVVAREGYTF
TRBJ1-2 - TRBV4-1 - TGCGCCAGCAGCCAAGACAACAGGGTTAAGTATGGCTACACCTTC CASSQDNRVKYGYTF
TRBJ1-5 - TRBV27 - TGTGCCAGCAGTCTATGGGGAGGGCGTGAACAGCCCCAGCATTTT CASSLWGGREQPQHF
TRBJ2-7 - TRBV15 - TGTGCCACCAGCAGAGTGGTGACACTATCAGTTTACGAGCAGTACTTC CATSRVVTLSVYEQYF
TRBJ1-2 - TRBV7-8 - TGTGCCAGCAGCCGGGAGCGGACGGTTACTAACTATGGCTACACCTTC CASSRERTVTNYGYTF
TRBJ2-1 - TRBV9 - TGTGCCAGCTCCTCGGTAATCTCCGGGGATGAGCAGTTCTTC CASSSVISGDEQFF
TRBJ2-7 - TRBV27 - TGTGCCAGCAGTTTATCGGGGGGGGCTGCCTACGAGCAGTACTTC CASSLSGGAAYEQYF
TRBJ1-1 - TRBV19 once TGTGCCAGTAGTTCGCCCTCCGAGGGGGTCACTGAAGCTTTCTTT CASSSPSEGVTEAFF
TRBJ2-7 - TRBV10-2 - TGCGCCAGCAGTGAAGGGCAAGACTACGAGCAGTACTTC CASSEGQDYEQYF
TRBJ2-7 - TRBV28 - TGTGCCAGCAGTTTAGGGAGTATGGCGGTCTCCTACGAGCAGTACTTC CASSLGSMAVSYEQYF
TRBJ1-1 - TRBV6-1 - TGTGCCAGCAGTGCCTTGCCAGAGACGAACACTGAAGCTTTCTTT CASSALPETNTEAFF
TRBJ2-1 - TRBV7-9 - TGTGCCAGCAGCCTAATGTTGGATGAGCAGTTCTTC CASSLMLDEQFF
TRBJ2-7 - TRBV29-1 - TGCAGCGTTGAATTATCGGGAGTTTCTTACGAGCAGTACTTC CSVELSGVSYEQYF
TRBJ1-2 - TRBV10-2 once TGCGCCAGCAGCGCTGGGGATAACTATGGCTACACCTTC CASSAGDNYGYTF
TRBJ1-5 - TRBV27 - TGTGCCGCTAAACAGGGTGTAAATAGCAATCAGCCCCAGCATTTT CAAKQGVNSNQPQHF
TRBJ2-7 - TRBV28 - TGTGCCAGCAGGGGACGGGGTAGTTACGAGCAGTACTTC CASRGRGSYEQYF
TRBJ2-3 - TRBV15 - TGTGCCACCAGCAGCCTACTGGATGCCGTAAACCCAGATACGCAGTATTTT CATSSLLDAVNPDTQYF
TRBJ2-1 - TRBV11-1 - TGTGCCAGCAGCCCTTACAGAAACTCCTACAATGAGCAGTTCTTC CASSPYRNSYNEQFF
TRBJ1-4 - TRBV19 once TGTGCCAGTAGCCATCCGAGCACCTCGGAAAATGAAAAACTGTTTTTT CASSHPSTSENEKLFF
TRBJ1-1 - TRBV6-5 - TGTGCCAGCAGTTACATCAGGTGGGACACTGAAGCTTTCTTT CASSYIRWDTEAFF
TRBJ1-1 - TRBV13 - TGTGCCAGCAGCTTTATGTCAGGTAACACTGAAGCTTTCTTT CASSFMSGNTEAFF
TRBJ2-7 - TRBV6-5 - TGTGCCAGCAGTTACGGGCCCCTTAGCACCTACGAGCAGTACTTC CASSYGPLSTYEQYF
TRBJ1-5 - TRBV19 once TGTGCCAGTAGTCCCTCGGGGGCAGGGAATCAGCCCCAGCATTTT CASSPSGAGNQPQHF
TRBJ2-1 - TRBV29-1 few TGCAGCGTTGTGGTGCTCCGTTTCAATGAGCAGTTCTTC CSVVVLRFNEQFF
TRBJ2-7 - TRBV11-2 - TGTGCCAGCAGCTTAGATCCGAGCTACGAGCAGTACTTC CASSLDPSYEQYF
TRBJ2-5 TRBD2 TRBV5-8 - TGTGCCAGCAGCCAGGGACTACTGCAAGAGACCCAGTACTTC CASSQGLLQETQYF
TRBJ2-1 - TRBV11-3 - TGTGCCAGCAGCCCGAGGGACGGCTACAATGAGCAGTTCTTC CASSPRDGYNEQFF
TRBJ1-1 - TRBV27 - TGTGCCAGCAGGGCGGCCCCTAGGGACACTGAAGCTTTCTTT CASRAAPRDTEAFF
TRBJ1-5 - TRBV28 - TGTGCCAGCAGTTTTAACAGCAATCAGCCCCAGCATTTT CASSFNSNQPQHF
TRBJ2-5 TRBD2 TRBV2 once TGTGCCAGCAGGTACACCGGGAGGAAAGAGACCCAGTACTTC CASRYTGRKETQYF
TRBJ1-1 - TRBV19 - TGTGCCAGTATGGCCTCCCAAGGCCTAATGAACACTGAAGCTTTCTTT CASMASQGLMNTEAFF
TRBJ1-5 - TRBV27 - TGTGCCAGCAGCTCCGGCCCCAATGGCAATCAGCCCCAGCATTTT CASSSGPNGNQPQHF
TRBJ2-7 - TRBV5-1 once TGCGCCAGCAGTGTAGGGACTCATAACTACGAGCAGTACTTC CASSVGTHNYEQYF
TRBJ2-1 - TRBV14 - TGTGCCAGCAGCCCACCGGGGATCGGGGTACCTTTTGAGCAGTTCTTC CASSPPGIGVPFEQFF
TRBJ1-5 - TRBV11-1 - TGTGCCAGCAGCCCGGACAGTATACAGCCCCAGCATTTT CASSPDSIQPQHF